This note documents a single T cell receptor (beta chain) sequence. What it binds is unknown. TCRdb's copy holds only in-frame clones and misses some; the assay was immunoSEQ multiplex PCR. The table has thousands of clones, around 86% seen once. Recipients were bled about 28 days pretransplant and at posttransplant days 30, 100, 180. This record comes from a study of T cell clonotyping in hematopoietic cell transplantation. Whole-study results and caveats: Few recipient clonotypes overlapped donors; over 95% were de novo at given depth. After transplant, recipient diversity fell while pathologically expanded clonotypes grew through day 180.

The germline CDR1 and CDR2 sequences are SGHTA and FQGNSA. CDR3 length equals 12 residues. Trimming cost V 2 bases and J 5 bases, with 7 bases left between them. This material consisted of peripheral blood mononuclear cells, taken 100 days after allogeneic stem cell transplant. This sequence joins TRBV7-2 and TRBJ2-7; D is perhaps TRBD1 or TRBD2 (5 bases each). The clonotype originates from a male patient between 35 and 55 years old who had an allogeneic stem cell transplant from an unrelated donor, so the T cells may come from the graft donor. Some clones in this sample may be carry-over from other donors' samples. Written as DNA, the CDR3 is TGTGCCAGCAGCTTATTGGGACACGAGCAGTACTTC. Amino acids: CASSLLGHEQYF.